This T cell receptor beta chain stems from a study of OX40 agonist ivuxolimab in advanced cancers. Sequencing was performed with immunoSEQ multiplex PCR; in TCRdb, only in-frame clones are kept and a portion is missing. The sample includes more than 60,000 clones, 85% of them seen just once. Germline V gene data show CDR1 as ENHRY and CDR2 as SYGVKD. The CDR3 has 13 residues. Trimming shortened V by 8 bases and J by 2 bases, and 13 bases separated the two germline ends. This specimen was CD4+ or CD8+ T cells sorted from blood, taken in a trial of the OX40 agonist ivuxolimab. The V call is TRBV10-3, the J call TRBJ2-7, with D perhaps TRBD2 (5 bases). This clonotype originated in an adult with an advanced solid tumor such as melanoma, head and neck, liver or kidney cancer. CDR3 in DNA: TGTGCCATCCGGTCGGAGGTTACCTACGAGCAGTACTTC. Amino acid sequence: CAIRSEVTYEQYF.